The clone carrying this T cell receptor (beta chain) came up a few times. Its target is unknown. The sequenced fragment ends 3 residues before the CDR3 boundary, so the rest is inferred from the germline J gene. The sample originates from a study of T cell clonality in common variable immunodeficiency. Method: immunoSEQ multiplex PCR; TCRdb's copy keeps in-frame clones and lacks some. Captured here are about 19,000 clones, none seen once; the top ten comprise around 6.3%. Notes on the study in general: Reportedly, TCR beta sequences from common variable immunodeficiency showed fewer deletions and N-nucleotide insertions.

The germline gives CDR1 LNHDA, CDR2 SQIVND (reference sequence). The CDR3 length is 15 residues. Input material: peripheral blood mononuclear cells. The sequence came from a human donor with common variable immunodeficiency. This chain links TRBV19 with TRBJ2-6; 8 bases match TRBD2. Partial CDR3 DNA: TGTGCCAGTAGTATCACTAGCGGTGGCTTGGGTGTC. Protein product: CASSITSGGLGV. In full, the CDR3 is CASSITSGGLGVLTF.